Listed below are T cell receptor beta chains from one sample, sequenced in a study of graft-versus-host responses after intestinal transplantation. Some clones are missing from TCRdb's copy, which holds only in-frame ones; the method was immunoSEQ multiplex PCR. Here the sample spans about 110,000 clones, around 93% being singletons. These receptors are not linked to any known antigen. Source: unstimulated CD8+ T cells sorted from spleen or lymph node cells, taken before intestinal transplant. These receptor sequences come from a human donor who received an intestinal transplant. CDR3s include the opening cysteine and the closing phenylalanine or tryptophan. Each record gives: J gene, clone size, V gene, D gene, CDR3 protein, CDR3 DNA. The D gene is left open where the match is weak. Size is omitted from some rows. Given values are once, few, many or a class for expanded clones.

J: TRBJ1-2; size: NA; V: TRBV29-1; D: TRBD1; CDR3: CSVVGTGGEGSYTF; DNA: TGCAGCGTAGTGGGGACAGGGGGCGAGGGGAGCTACACCTTC
J: TRBJ2-7; size: NA; V: TRBV4-1; D: NA; CDR3: CASSQGRGNDEQYF; DNA: TGCGCCAGCAGCCAAGGTCGGGGAAACGACGAGCAGTACTTC
J: TRBJ2-5; size: NA; V: TRBV13; D: NA; CDR3: CASSYGTGETQYF; DNA: TGTGCCAGCAGCTACGGGACGGGAGAGACCCAGTACTTC
J: TRBJ2-7; size: NA; V: TRBV4-1; D: NA; CDR3: CASSHLLEVAYEQYF; DNA: TGCGCCAGCAGCCACTTACTAGAGGTGGCCTACGAGCAGTACTTC
J: TRBJ2-7; size: NA; V: TRBV27; D: NA; CDR3: CASSSTVPSYEQYF; DNA: TGTGCCAGCAGTTCTACGGTCCCCTCCTACGAGCAGTACTTC
J: TRBJ2-7; size: NA; V: TRBV11-3; D: NA; CDR3: CASSSIGGEQYF; DNA: TGTGCCAGCAGCTCTATAGGAGGCGAGCAGTACTTC
J: TRBJ2-1; size: NA; V: TRBV4-1; D: TRBD2; CDR3: CASSQVGMASGSHNEQFF; DNA: TGCGCCAGCAGCCAAGTCGGCATGGCTAGCGGGAGTCACAATGAGCAGTTCTTC
J: TRBJ2-7; size: NA; V: TRBV18; D: NA; CDR3: CASSPAIPRYYYEQYF; DNA: TGTGCCAGCTCACCGGCAATCCCCCGGTACTACTACGAGCAGTACTTC
J: TRBJ2-5; size: NA; V: TRBV7-6; D: NA; CDR3: CASSFKQNSETQYF; DNA: TGTGCCAGCAGCTTTAAGCAAAACTCAGAGACCCAGTACTTC
J: TRBJ2-1; size: NA; V: TRBV30; D: TRBD2; CDR3: CAWGSGTMLNEQFF; DNA: TGTGCCTGGGGGTCCGGGACTATGCTCAATGAGCAGTTCTTC
J: TRBJ2-7; size: NA; V: TRBV29-1; D: NA; CDR3: CSFSQGAQGEQYF; DNA: TGCAGCTTCTCTCAAGGAGCCCAGGGGGAGCAGTACTTC
J: TRBJ2-7; size: NA; V: TRBV5-4; D: TRBD2; CDR3: CASSFAGTSKYEQYF; DNA: TGTGCCAGCAGCTTCGCCGGGACTAGCAAGTACGAGCAGTACTTC
J: TRBJ2-1; size: NA; V: TRBV4-1; D: TRBD1; CDR3: CASSHGTGSYEQFF; DNA: TGCGCCAGCAGCCACGGGACAGGGTCCTATGAGCAGTTCTTC
J: TRBJ1-1; size: NA; V: TRBV15; D: NA; CDR3: CATGTGHSMNTEAFF; DNA: TGTGCCACAGGAACGGGACATTCCATGAACACTGAAGCTTTCTTT
J: TRBJ1-2; size: NA; V: TRBV10-3; D: NA; CDR3: CAISERTDTNYGYTF; DNA: TGTGCCATCAGTGAGAGGACGGATACTAACTATGGCTACACCTTC
J: TRBJ1-2; size: NA; V: TRBV30; D: NA; CDR3: CAWSVSGERYGYTF; DNA: TGTGCCTGGAGTGTGTCGGGAGAGCGCTATGGCTACACCTTC
J: TRBJ1-2; size: NA; V: TRBV11-2; D: NA; CDR3: CASSPRTDGYTF; DNA: TGTGCCAGCAGCCCAAGGACCGATGGCTACACCTTC
J: TRBJ2-1; size: once; V: TRBV12-1; D: NA; CDR3: CASSLPGEQFF; DNA: TGTGCCAGCAGCCTCCCTGGGGAGCAGTTCTTC
J: TRBJ2-3; size: NA; V: TRBV9; D: NA; CDR3: CASSLSWSSTDTQYF; DNA: TGTGCCAGCAGCCTCAGTTGGTCTAGCACAGATACGCAGTATTTT
J: TRBJ2-7; size: once; V: TRBV27; D: NA; CDR3: CASSLSISTGHEQYF; DNA: TGTGCCAGCAGTTTATCGATTAGTACGGGGCACGAGCAGTACTTC
J: TRBJ1-2; size: NA; V: TRBV9; D: NA; CDR3: CASSVTGYYGYTF; DNA: TGTGCCAGCAGCGTAACGGGGTACTATGGCTACACCTTC
J: TRBJ1-1; size: once; V: TRBV27; D: NA; CDR3: CASSLETGLNTEAFF; DNA: TGTGCCAGCAGTTTAGAGACGGGGTTGAACACTGAAGCTTTCTTT
J: TRBJ2-7; size: NA; V: TRBV13; D: NA; CDR3: CASLQTPSYEQYF; DNA: TGTGCCAGCTTACAGACACCATCCTACGAGCAGTACTTC
J: TRBJ2-7; size: NA; V: TRBV9; D: TRBD2; CDR3: CASSDSHGSGTTSYEQYF; DNA: TGTGCCAGCAGCGACTCTCACGGTAGCGGGACGACCTCCTACGAGCAGTACTTC
J: TRBJ2-2; size: NA; V: TRBV6-5; D: TRBD2; CDR3: CASSYTAGGPSGELFF; DNA: TGTGCCAGCAGTTACACGGCGGGAGGGCCGTCCGGGGAGCTGTTTTTT
J: TRBJ2-7; size: NA; V: TRBV27; D: TRBD1; CDR3: CASSTRQGDYEQYF; DNA: TGTGCCAGCAGTACCCGACAGGGGGACTACGAGCAGTACTTC
J: TRBJ2-3; size: NA; V: TRBV6-5; D: NA; CDR3: CASSYSGTDTQYF; DNA: TGTGCCAGCAGTTACTCGGGTACAGATACGCAGTATTTT
J: TRBJ1-1; size: NA; V: TRBV28; D: NA; CDR3: CASSFAGTMNTEAFF; DNA: TGTGCCAGCAGTTTCGCAGGGACGATGAACACTGAAGCTTTCTTT
J: TRBJ1-3; size: NA; V: TRBV9; D: TRBD1; CDR3: CASSTGDRPIGTIYF; DNA: TGTGCCAGTTCGACGGGGGACAGGCCGATAGGCACCATATATTTT
J: TRBJ1-1; size: NA; V: TRBV6-5; D: NA; CDR3: CASRSGTWTEAFF; DNA: TGTGCCAGCAGGTCCGGGACATGGACTGAAGCTTTCTTT
J: TRBJ2-3; size: NA; V: TRBV7-7; D: TRBD2; CDR3: CASSPSGVSNGDTQYF; DNA: TGTGCTAGCAGCCCTAGCGGTGTTAGCAACGGAGATACGCAGTATTTT
J: TRBJ1-2; size: NA; V: TRBV7-8; D: NA; CDR3: CASSLEGEYYGYTF; DNA: TGTGCCAGCAGCTTAGAAGGGGAGTACTATGGCTACACCTTC
J: TRBJ2-1; size: NA; V: TRBV5-4; D: NA; CDR3: CASSRTASYNEQFF; DNA: TGTGCCAGCTCCCGGACAGCCTCCTACAATGAGCAGTTCTTC